The sequence of this TCR beta chain was determined in a study of shared clonotypes between healthy human individuals. Study-wide results and limits: The rarefaction results pointed to incomplete sorted-subset sequencing despite large depth.

With respect to this clone: Its antigen is not identified.

The V gene end was trimmed by 0 bases and the J gene end by 7 bases; junction bases not matched to a gene: 1. In germline, CDR1 is LNHNV, CDR2 YYDKDF (reference sequence). The CDR3 length is 13 residues. Measured with immunoSEQ multiplex PCR; TCRdb has only the in-frame clones, and not every one. The table records approximately 710,000 clones, around 91% of them present only once. This receptor was identified in a young man in good health. Some clones in this sample may be carry-over from other donors' samples. Input material: memory CD8+ T cells from PBMCs. Subset reported: CD45RO+ cells pooled with CCR7-negative TemRA cells. This sequence joins TRBV15 and TRBJ1-1; the match to TRBD1 covers 8 bases. The CDR3 loop reads CATSREDRDEAFF. The CDR3 nucleotides are TGTGCCACCAGCAGAGAGGACAGGGATGAAGCTTTCTTT.